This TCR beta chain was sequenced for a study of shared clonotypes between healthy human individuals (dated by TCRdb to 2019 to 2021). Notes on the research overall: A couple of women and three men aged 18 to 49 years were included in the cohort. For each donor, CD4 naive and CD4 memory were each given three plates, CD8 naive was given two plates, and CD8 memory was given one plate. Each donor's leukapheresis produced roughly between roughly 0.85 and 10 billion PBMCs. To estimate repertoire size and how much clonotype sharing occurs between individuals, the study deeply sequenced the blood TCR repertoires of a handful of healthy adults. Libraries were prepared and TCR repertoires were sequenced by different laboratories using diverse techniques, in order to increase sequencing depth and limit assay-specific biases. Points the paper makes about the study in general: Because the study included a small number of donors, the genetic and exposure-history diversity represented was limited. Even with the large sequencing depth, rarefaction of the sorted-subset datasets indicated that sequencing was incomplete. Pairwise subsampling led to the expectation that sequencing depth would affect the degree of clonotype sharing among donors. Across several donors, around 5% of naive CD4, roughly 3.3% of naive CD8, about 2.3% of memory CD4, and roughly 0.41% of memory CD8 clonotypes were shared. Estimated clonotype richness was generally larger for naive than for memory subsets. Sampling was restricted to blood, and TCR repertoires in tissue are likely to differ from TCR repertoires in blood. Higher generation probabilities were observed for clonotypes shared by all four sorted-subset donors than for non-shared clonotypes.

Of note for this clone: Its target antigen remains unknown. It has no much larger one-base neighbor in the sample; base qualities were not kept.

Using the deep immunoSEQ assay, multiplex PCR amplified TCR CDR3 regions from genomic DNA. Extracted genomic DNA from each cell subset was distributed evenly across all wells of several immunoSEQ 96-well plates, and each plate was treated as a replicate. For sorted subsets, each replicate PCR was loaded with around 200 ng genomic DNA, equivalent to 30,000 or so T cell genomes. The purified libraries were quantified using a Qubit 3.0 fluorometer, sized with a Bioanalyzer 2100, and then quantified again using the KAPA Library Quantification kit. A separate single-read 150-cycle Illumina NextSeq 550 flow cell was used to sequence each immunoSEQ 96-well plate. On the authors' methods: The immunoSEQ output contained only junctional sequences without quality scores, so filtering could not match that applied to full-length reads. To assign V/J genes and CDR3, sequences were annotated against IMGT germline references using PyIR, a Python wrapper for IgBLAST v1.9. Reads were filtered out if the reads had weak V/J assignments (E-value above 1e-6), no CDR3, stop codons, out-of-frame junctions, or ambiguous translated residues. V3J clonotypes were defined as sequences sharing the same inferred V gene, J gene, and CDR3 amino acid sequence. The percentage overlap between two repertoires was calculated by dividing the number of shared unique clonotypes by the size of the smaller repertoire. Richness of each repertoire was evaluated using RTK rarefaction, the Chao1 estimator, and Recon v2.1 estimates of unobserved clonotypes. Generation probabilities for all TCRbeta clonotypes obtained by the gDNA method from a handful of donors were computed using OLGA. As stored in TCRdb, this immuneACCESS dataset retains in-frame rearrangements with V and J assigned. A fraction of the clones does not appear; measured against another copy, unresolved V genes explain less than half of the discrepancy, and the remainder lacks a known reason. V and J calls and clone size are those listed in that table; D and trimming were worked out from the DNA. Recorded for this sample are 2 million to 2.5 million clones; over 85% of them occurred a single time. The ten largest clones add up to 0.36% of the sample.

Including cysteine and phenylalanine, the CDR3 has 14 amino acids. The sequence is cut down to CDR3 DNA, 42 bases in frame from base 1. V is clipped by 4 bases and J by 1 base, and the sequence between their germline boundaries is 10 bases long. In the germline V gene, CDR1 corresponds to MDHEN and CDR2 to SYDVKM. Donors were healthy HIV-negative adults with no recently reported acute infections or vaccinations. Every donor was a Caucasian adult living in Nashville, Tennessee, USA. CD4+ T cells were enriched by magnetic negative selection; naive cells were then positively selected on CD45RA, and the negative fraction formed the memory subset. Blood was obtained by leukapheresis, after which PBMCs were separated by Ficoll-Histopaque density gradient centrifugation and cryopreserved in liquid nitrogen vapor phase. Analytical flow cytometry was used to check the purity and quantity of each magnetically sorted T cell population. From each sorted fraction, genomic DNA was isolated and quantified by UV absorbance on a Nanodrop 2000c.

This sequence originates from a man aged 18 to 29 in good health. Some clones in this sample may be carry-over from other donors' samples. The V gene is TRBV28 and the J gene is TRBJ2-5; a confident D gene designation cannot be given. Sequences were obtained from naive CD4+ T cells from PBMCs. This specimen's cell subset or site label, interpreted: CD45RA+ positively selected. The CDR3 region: CASSSLVLQETQYF. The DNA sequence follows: TGTGCCAGCAGTTCTTTAGTGCTCCAAGAGACCCAGTACTTC.